These 30 T cell receptor beta chains share one sample of origin, sequenced in a study of prognosis after radiotherapy for stage I lung cancer (TCRdb year 2021). The sample was run on an Illumina HiSeq 3000. Two rounds of multiplex PCR on genomic DNA were used to amplify the TCR beta CDR3 region. The first PCR round used primers specific to each TRBV and TRBJ gene, with sequences filed in Chinese patent CN105087789A. TCRdb trimmed public reads at Q25 via fastp, called clones via MiXCR and kept in-frame beta chains. Entries are consolidated by CDR3 protein sequence, retaining the most common genes and DNA. For this sample the table gives fewer than 25,000 distinct CDR3 sequences, of which 35% to 45% were detected only once. The ten top clones hold approximately 54% of the sample. Specimen: PBMCs, collected before or after stereotactic body radiation therapy (not recorded which). The origin of the receptors is a donor over 45 with non-small cell lung cancer.

In its sample, this clonotype was seen many times. The chain uses TRBV7-8 and TRBJ1-1; D is unclear. From germline, CDR1 is SGHVS and CDR2 FQNEAQ. CDR3 length: 16 amino acids. Trimming stripped 5 bases from V and 4 bases from J, with 20 bases between. This CDR3 is CASSPIGRGMGTEAFF. The CDR3 region has the DNA TGTGCCAGCAGCCCAATTGGACGGGGAATGGGCACTGAAGCTTTCTTT.

This clonotype has a count of ten or more. The chain carries TRBV20-1 and TRBJ1-1; 7 bases map to TRBD1. The V segment lost 3 bases and the J segment 3 bases; nucleotides outside the gene matches: 7. The CDR3 runs 14 residues. Germline lookup yields CDR1 DFQATT and CDR2 SNEGSKA (reference sequence). CDR3 sequence reads: CSASLRQGDTEAFF. CDR3 DNA sequence: TGCAGTGCTAGCCTCCGGCAGGGGGACACTGAAGCTTTCTTT.

The table lists this clonotype with many counts. The gene calls are TRBV16 and TRBJ1-2; TRBD1 matches 9 bases. CDR1 KGHSY and CDR2 FQNENV come from the germline V gene. V shed 7 bases, J shed 4 bases, and the junction held 10 bases outside the gene matches. The CDR3 sequence is 15 residues long. CDR3 amino acids: CASTLGQGIGYGYTF. The CDR3 coding sequence is TGTGCCAGCACACTCGGACAGGGGATCGGCTATGGCTACACCTTC.

In this sample, this clonotype turned up many times. This may be a read error: a much more frequent sequence differs by one nucleotide. V and J are TRBV13 and TRBJ2-7, with TRBD2 matching 11 bases. In germline, CDR1 is PRHDT, CDR2 FYEKMQ (reference sequence). The CDR3 has 15 amino acids. CDR3 coding DNA: TGTACCAGCAGCTTTAGCGGGAGGGCCTCCTACGAGCAGTACTTC. This sequence encodes CTSSFSGRASYEQYF.

This clonotype was seen only once. A much more abundant neighbour one base away suggests this may be a read error. J is TRBJ2-2 and V is TRBV24-1; TRBD1 aligns across 9 bases. The CDR3 is 16 residues long. Germline assignment: CDR1 KGHDR and CDR2 SFDVKD. The DNA for the CDR3 is TGTGCCACCAGTGATCCCGGGACAGGGACCACCTGGGAGCTGTTTTTT. It codes for CATSDPGTGTTWELFF.

This clonotype has at least ten counts. This chain links TRBV6-1 with TRBJ2-7; D unresolved. Germline V gives CDR1 MNHNS, CDR2 SASEGT. The length of the CDR3 is 12 residues. The germline V and J ends were trimmed by 6 bases and 4 bases, with 10 bases remaining between them. CDR3 sequence (DNA): TGTGCCAGCAGCTCACTCTTGTACGAGCAGTACTTC. It is translated as CASSSLLYEQYF.

Only a few counts were recorded for this clonotype. The CDR3 coding sequence is TGCGCCAGCAGTGACACTCCGGGACAGGGGAGTGAGGAGCAGTTCTTC. Encoded protein: CASSDTPGQGSEEQFF. This sequence joins TRBV10-1 and TRBJ2-1; 10 nucleotides match TRBD1. After removal of 3 bases from V and 10 bases from J, the junction contained 12 bases not matched to a gene. CDR3 length: 16 residues. CDR1 WNHNN and CDR2 SYGVQD come from the germline V gene (reference sequence).

A note on this clonotype: Its ends do not fully match the called genes, so a read error is possible. The chain links TRBV11-1 to TRBJ2-3; 10 nucleotides align to TRBD2. The CDR3 has 15 residues. Germline V lookup: CDR1 SGHAT, CDR2 FQDESV (reference sequence). CDR3 DNA: TGCGCCAGCAGCTTAAGCGGGGGGGCTCCAGATACGCAGTATTTT. Encoded protein: CASSLSGGAPDTQYF.

At least ten counts were recorded for this clonotype. This chain connects TRBV5-1 to TRBJ1-4, with 7 bases identical to TRBD1. This CDR3 is 14 amino acids long. CDR1 is SGHRS and CDR2 is YFSETQ in the germline V gene. V trimming: 2 bases; J trimming: 6 bases; junction bases outside the gene matches: 4. The CDR3 loop reads CASSFIGTDEKLFF. The CDR3 DNA reads TGCGCCAGCAGCTTTATAGGGACAGATGAAAAACTGTTTTTT.

This clonotype was observed a few times. This may be a read error: a much more frequent sequence differs by one nucleotide. This chain connects TRBV6-2 or TRBV6-3 to TRBJ2-5; D is possibly TRBD1 (7 bases). Germline CDR1 is MNHEY and CDR2 is SVGEGT. The CDR3 consists of 14 residues. The V gene lost 6 bases and the J gene lost 10 bases, with 21 bases spanning the gap. Written as DNA, the CDR3 is TGTGCCAGCAGAGTGGACAGGCGCCCGGGGGACCAGTACTTC. Its translation is CASRVDRRPGDQYF.

As to this clonotype: One junction end does not reproduce the germline sequence, and a read error may be involved. The chain combines TRBV6-9 with TRBJ2-7, with 10 bases lining up with TRBD2. The CDR3 contains 15 residues. Germline V gene sequence: CDR1 MNHGY, CDR2 SVAAGI. CDR3 residues: CASSLAGGHSYDQYF. The CDR3 DNA sequence: TGTGCCAGCAGTTTAGCGGGGGGCCACTCCTACGACCAGTACTTC.

This clonotype occurred many times. The chain joins TRBV6-5 to TRBJ2-1; D remains ambiguous. Trimming pared 2 bases from V and 7 bases from J, leaving 15 bases between. This CDR3 region has 15 residues. Per germline, CDR1 MNHEY and CDR2 SVGAGI. This CDR3 is CASSYPYWASNEQFF. In DNA, the CDR3 is TGTGCCAGCAGTTACCCATATTGGGCTAGTAATGAGCAGTTCTTC.

The chain employs TRBV6-1 and TRBJ1-2; TRBD1 aligns across 7 bases. The V gene's germline CDR1 is MNHNS and CDR2 SASEGT. V dropped 4 bases and J dropped 3; count of bases not matched to a gene: 5. The CDR3 length is 14 residues. Here the CDR3 reads CASSAGGWDYGYTF. In DNA, the CDR3 is TGTGCCAGCAGTGCAGGGGGGTGGGACTATGGCTACACCTTC.

The J gene is TRBJ2-1, the V gene TRBV9; D gene unclear. Trimming pared 5 bases from V and 0 bases from J, leaving 9 bases between. Germline V gives CDR1 SGDLS, CDR2 YYNGEE. The CDR3 runs 14 residues. CDR3 sequence: CASSRVSSYNEQFF. CDR3 DNA sequence: TGTGCCAGCAGTAGGGTGAGCTCCTACAATGAGCAGTTCTTC. Supplemented by reference TRBV9 and TRBJ2-1, the full variable domain reads DSGVTQTPKHLITATGQRVTLRCSPRSGDLSVYWYQQSLDQGLQFLIQYYNGEERAKGNILERFSAQQFPDLHSELNLSSLELGDSALYFCASSRVSSYNEQFFGPGTRLTVL.

V is TRBV6-2 or TRBV6-3 and J is TRBJ1-5; D is unclear. This CDR3 spans 13 amino acids. The V gene's germline CDR1 is MNHEY and CDR2 SVGEGT. Trimming cost V 4 bases and J 3 bases, with 7 bases left between them. The CDR3: CASSSTDNQPQHF. The DNA of the CDR3 is TGTGCCAGCAGTTCCACAGACAATCAGCCCCAGCATTTT.

This clonotype has a single count. The CDR3 nucleotides read TGTGCCAGCTTCAACTACTACGAGCAGTACTTC. Amino acids: CASFNYYEQYF. V and J are TRBV2 and TRBJ2-7; D ambiguous. This CDR3 has 11 amino acids. Germline-derived CDR1 and CDR2 are SNHLY and FYNNEI. V shed 8 bases and J shed 3 bases, with 8 bases lying between them.

Sample share makes this clonotype medium-sized (0.01 to 0.1%). The rearrangement joins TRBV6-8 to TRBJ2-7; 7 bases align to TRBD2. This CDR3 is 14 amino acids long. Trimming removed 4 bases from V and 5 bases from J; junction bases left unmatched: 8. Per the germline V gene, CDR1 is MNHGY and CDR2 is SAAAGT. The DNA for the CDR3 is TGTGCCAGCAGTTCGCCGACTAGCTGGAACGAGCAGTACTTC. This codes for CASSSPTSWNEQYF.

The genes are TRBV19 and TRBJ2-5; TRBD2 aligns across 16 bases. The V and J ends lost 2 bases and 5 bases, in that order; junction bases with no gene match: 8. The germline gives CDR1 LNHDA, CDR2 SQIVND (reference sequence). There are 18 residues in the CDR3. In DNA, the CDR3 is TGTGCCAGTAGTATACCCATGGGACTAGCGGGGGGGGGGGAGACCCAGTACTTC. Amino acid sequence: CASSIPMGLAGGGETQYF.

A note on this clonotype: This likely came from a read error, as a far larger clone is one base away. This chain uses TRBV11-1 with TRBJ1-1; D is ambiguous. The V end lost 9 bases, the J end lost 2 bases, and 16 bases lay between the germline ends. The CDR3 extends over 14 amino acids. In germline, CDR1 is SGHAT, CDR2 FQDESV (reference sequence). CDR3 residues: CARSPGRVNTEAFF. The DNA for the CDR3 is TGTGCCAGGAGCCCTGGCAGAGTCAACACTGAAGCTTTCTTT. The full variable domain, rest sourced from reference TRBV11-1 and TRBJ1-1, is EAEVAQSPRYKITEKSQAVAFWCDPISGHATLYWYRQILGQGPELLVQFQDESVVDDSQLPKDRFSAERLKGVDSTLKIQPAELGDSAMYLCARSPGRVNTEAFFGQGTRLTVV.

This clonotype has a handful of counts. The rearrangement links TRBV27 to TRBJ2-7; D is perhaps TRBD2 (5 bases). Germline CDR1 and CDR2: MNHEY and SMNVEV (reference sequence). The CDR3 has 14 amino acids. V shed 3 bases and J shed 0 bases, with 9 bases lying between them. The CDR3 is CASSFSAGSYEQYF. The CDR3 DNA reads as TGTGCCAGCAGTTTTTCTGCGGGCTCCTACGAGCAGTACTTC.

The CDR3 DNA reads as TGTGCCAGCAGTCCCACCGGGGGAACCTACGAGCAGTACTTC. It is translated as CASSPTGGTYEQYF. The rearrangement uses TRBV12-3 or TRBV12-4 and TRBJ2-7; tentatively, D is TRBD2 (6 bases). V was pared by 5 bases and J by 2 bases, with 13 bases between. CDR3 length: 14 amino acids.

This clonotype has at least ten counts. The chain is built from TRBV19 and TRBJ2-1, with 14 bases fitting TRBD2. The CDR3 runs 12 residues. Germline V gives CDR1 LNHDA, CDR2 SQIVND (reference sequence). J was trimmed by 15 bases and V by 5 bases; bases with no gene match: 3. The CDR3 sequence is CASSGGTSGRFF. The CDR3 nucleotides read TGTGCCAGTAGTGGGGGGACTAGCGGGAGGTTCTTC.

This clonotype was seen ten or more times. This rearrangement joins TRBV6-1 to TRBJ2-3; 11 bases line up with TRBD2. Per germline, CDR1 MNHNS and CDR2 SASEGT. Trimming took 8 bases from V and 1 from J; bases not matched to a gene: 2. This CDR3 is 14 amino acids long. The CDR3 DNA follows: TGTGCCAGCCTACTAGCGGGAGGCACAGATACGCAGTATTTT. Its translation: CASLLAGGTDTQYF.

This clonotype has ten or more counts. A much bigger clone sits one base away, suggesting this may be a read error. This chain uses TRBV6-1 with TRBJ2-5; weak D call: TRBD2 (7 bases). The CDR3 spans 13 residues. Germline CDR1 and CDR2: MNHNS and SASEGT. The CDR3 here is CASNGGGEEAQYF. CDR3 bases: TGTGCCAGCAACGGAGGGGGGGAAGAGGCCCAGTACTTC.

The J gene is TRBJ2-6, the V gene TRBV10-2; D remains unclear. Germline V gene sequence: CDR1 WSHSY, CDR2 SAAADI. V lost 7 bases, J lost 0 bases, and 4 bases lay in between. The CDR3 is 13 residues long. The CDR3 spells CASKASGANVLTF. DNA for the CDR3: TGCGCCAGCAAGGCCTCTGGGGCCAACGTCCTGACTTTC.

This clonotype was found many times. This may be a read error, as it is one base from a much larger clone. The chain combines TRBV6-1 with TRBJ2-3; D not resolved. This CDR3 comprises 15 residues. Looked up from germline, CDR1 is MNHNS and CDR2 is SASEGT. Trimming shortened V by 4 bases and J by 0 bases, and 11 bases separated the two germline ends. In nucleotides, the CDR3 is TGTGCCAGCAGTGTTAGGGCGCTTAGCACAGATACGCAGTATTTT. It specifies CASSVRALSTDTQYF.

Many counts were recorded for this clonotype. The chain combines TRBV18 with TRBJ1-5; tentative D call: TRBD1 (6 bases). Trimming pared 2 bases from V and 0 bases from J, leaving 11 bases between. Germline CDR1 and CDR2: KGHSH and LQKENI. The CDR3 spans 16 residues. Written as DNA, the CDR3 is TGTGCCAGCTCACCATTACAGGGCAGTAGCAATCAGCCCCAGCATTTT. This encodes CASSPLQGSSNQPQHF.

The chain couples TRBV6-2 or TRBV6-3 to TRBJ2-3; TRBD2 might be the D (5 bases). V was trimmed by 4 bases and J by 3 bases, leaving 17 bases between them. The CDR3 runs to 16 residues. In germline, CDR1 is MNHEY, CDR2 SVGEGT. The CDR3 here is CASSSCDYRGTDTQYF. CDR3 nucleotides: TGTGCCAGCAGTTCCTGTGACTACCGTGGGACAGATACGCAGTATTTT.

The chain joins TRBV7-6 to TRBJ2-2, with no clear D. Looked up from germline, CDR1 is SGHVS and CDR2 is FNYEAQ. CDR3 length: 17 residues. V shed 4 bases and J shed 3 bases, with 18 bases lying between them. The CDR3 sequence: CASSSEVGYGDTGELFF. In nucleotides, the CDR3 is TGTGCCAGCAGCTCCGAAGTGGGTTATGGCGACACCGGGGAGCTGTTTTTT.

This clonotype was picked up many times. J is TRBJ2-1 and V is TRBV28; 13 positions agree with TRBD2. CDR1 and CDR2 (germline): MDHEN, SYDVKM. The CDR3 is 15 amino acids. The junction had 9 bases not matched to a gene; V was cut back by 6 bases and J by 10 bases. CDR3 DNA sequence: TGTGCCAGCAGAATCACTAGCGGGAGGGGTTTCGAGCAGTTCTTC. As protein: CASRITSGRGFEQFF.